This T cell receptor beta chain was documented in a study of CD8 T cells in ankylosing spondylitis. Regarding the study as a whole: Characteristic of ankylosing spondylitis blood, it appeared, was a TCR beta motif comprising roughly eight highly homologous variants.

On this clonotype: The antigen is unknown.

V dropped 4 bases and J dropped 1; count of bases not matched to a gene: 3. Germline CDR1 SGHVS, CDR2 FQNEAQ. The CDR3 has 15 amino acids. Via MiXCR, TCRdb re-called the 5' RACE reads, giving one row per CDR3 protein. The sample lists about 510,000 distinct CDR3 sequences; approximately 5.3% were seen once. V and J are TRBV7-8 and TRBJ2-2, with 7 bases fitting TRBD1. The sample comprised blood, either unsorted or a sorted T cell fraction (not recorded which). The sequence derives from a male donor with ankylosing spondylitis. CDR3 protein: CASSYRTGNTGELFF. CDR3 nucleotide sequence: TGTGCCAGCAGCTACCGGACAGGGAACACCGGGGAGCTGTTTTTT.